This T cell receptor beta chain was identified during a study of cytomegalovirus exposure and HLA in healthy donors. PCR primers comprised 60 Vbeta and 13 Jbeta primers. Produced via immunoSEQ multiplex PCR; TCRdb's table is partial and in-frame only. The sample includes around 200,000 clones, approximately 82% of them seen just once. The CDR3 spans 16 residues. Trimming removed 3 bases at V and 4 bases at J, with 19 bases between. Germline-derived CDR1 and CDR2 are SGHTA and FQGNSA. The origin of this receptor is a girl between 2 and 10 years old in good health and CMV-seropositive. The sample comprised PBMCs. The chain is built from TRBV7-2 and TRBJ2-7, with D maybe TRBD2 (5 bases). CDR3 protein: CASSFATGKHDYEQYF. In DNA, the CDR3 is TGTGCCAGCAGCTTCGCCACCGGGAAGCACGATTACGAGCAGTACTTC.